This T cell receptor (beta chain) is from a study of radiotherapy plus CTLA-4 blockade in lung cancer. Whole-study context: In less than 20% of patients, objective responses were seen; around 34% had disease control. Findings and caveats of the study: TCR clones from tumors expanded in blood after radiotherapy plus ipilimumab. In blood, early T cell clone dynamics reportedly predicted response best, together with interferon-beta.

Focal radiation with ipilimumab CTLA-4 blockade was given to patients with chemo-refractory metastatic non-small-cell lung cancer. Points on this clone: Its specificity is unknown.

The table came from immunoSEQ multiplex PCR; TCRdb's copy has only in-frame clones and leaves some out. The sample lists about 88,000 clones, approximately 79% occurring once. V was cut by 5 bases and J by 0 bases, with 21 bases left in between. The CDR3 has 18 amino acids. Germline CDR1 reads SEHNR; CDR2 reads FQNEAQ (reference sequence). This sequence originates from a human donor with non-small cell lung cancer that progressed on radiotherapy plus ipilimumab. V usage is TRBV7-9 and J usage is TRBJ2-3; maybe TRBD2 (6 bases). This material consisted of peripheral blood, taken from a patient treated with radiotherapy plus ipilimumab. The DNA of the CDR3 is TGTGCCAGCAGCCCCGATTGGTCAGTTAGCGGAAGCACAGATACGCAGTATTTT. This translates into CASSPDWSVSGSTDTQYF.